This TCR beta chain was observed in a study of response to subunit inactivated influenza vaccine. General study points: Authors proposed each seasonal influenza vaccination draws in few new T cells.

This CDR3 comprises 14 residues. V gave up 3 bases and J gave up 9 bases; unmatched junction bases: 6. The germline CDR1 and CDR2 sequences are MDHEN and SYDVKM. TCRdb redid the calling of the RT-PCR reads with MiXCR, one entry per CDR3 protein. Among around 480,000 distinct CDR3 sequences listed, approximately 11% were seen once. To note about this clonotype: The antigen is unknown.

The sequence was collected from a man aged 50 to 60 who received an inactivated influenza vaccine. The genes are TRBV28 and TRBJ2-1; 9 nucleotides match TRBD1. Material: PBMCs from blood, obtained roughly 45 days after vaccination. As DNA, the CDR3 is TGTGCCAGCAGTTTCGGGACAGGGTCGCCTGAGCAGTTCTTC. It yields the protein CASSFGTGSPEQFF.